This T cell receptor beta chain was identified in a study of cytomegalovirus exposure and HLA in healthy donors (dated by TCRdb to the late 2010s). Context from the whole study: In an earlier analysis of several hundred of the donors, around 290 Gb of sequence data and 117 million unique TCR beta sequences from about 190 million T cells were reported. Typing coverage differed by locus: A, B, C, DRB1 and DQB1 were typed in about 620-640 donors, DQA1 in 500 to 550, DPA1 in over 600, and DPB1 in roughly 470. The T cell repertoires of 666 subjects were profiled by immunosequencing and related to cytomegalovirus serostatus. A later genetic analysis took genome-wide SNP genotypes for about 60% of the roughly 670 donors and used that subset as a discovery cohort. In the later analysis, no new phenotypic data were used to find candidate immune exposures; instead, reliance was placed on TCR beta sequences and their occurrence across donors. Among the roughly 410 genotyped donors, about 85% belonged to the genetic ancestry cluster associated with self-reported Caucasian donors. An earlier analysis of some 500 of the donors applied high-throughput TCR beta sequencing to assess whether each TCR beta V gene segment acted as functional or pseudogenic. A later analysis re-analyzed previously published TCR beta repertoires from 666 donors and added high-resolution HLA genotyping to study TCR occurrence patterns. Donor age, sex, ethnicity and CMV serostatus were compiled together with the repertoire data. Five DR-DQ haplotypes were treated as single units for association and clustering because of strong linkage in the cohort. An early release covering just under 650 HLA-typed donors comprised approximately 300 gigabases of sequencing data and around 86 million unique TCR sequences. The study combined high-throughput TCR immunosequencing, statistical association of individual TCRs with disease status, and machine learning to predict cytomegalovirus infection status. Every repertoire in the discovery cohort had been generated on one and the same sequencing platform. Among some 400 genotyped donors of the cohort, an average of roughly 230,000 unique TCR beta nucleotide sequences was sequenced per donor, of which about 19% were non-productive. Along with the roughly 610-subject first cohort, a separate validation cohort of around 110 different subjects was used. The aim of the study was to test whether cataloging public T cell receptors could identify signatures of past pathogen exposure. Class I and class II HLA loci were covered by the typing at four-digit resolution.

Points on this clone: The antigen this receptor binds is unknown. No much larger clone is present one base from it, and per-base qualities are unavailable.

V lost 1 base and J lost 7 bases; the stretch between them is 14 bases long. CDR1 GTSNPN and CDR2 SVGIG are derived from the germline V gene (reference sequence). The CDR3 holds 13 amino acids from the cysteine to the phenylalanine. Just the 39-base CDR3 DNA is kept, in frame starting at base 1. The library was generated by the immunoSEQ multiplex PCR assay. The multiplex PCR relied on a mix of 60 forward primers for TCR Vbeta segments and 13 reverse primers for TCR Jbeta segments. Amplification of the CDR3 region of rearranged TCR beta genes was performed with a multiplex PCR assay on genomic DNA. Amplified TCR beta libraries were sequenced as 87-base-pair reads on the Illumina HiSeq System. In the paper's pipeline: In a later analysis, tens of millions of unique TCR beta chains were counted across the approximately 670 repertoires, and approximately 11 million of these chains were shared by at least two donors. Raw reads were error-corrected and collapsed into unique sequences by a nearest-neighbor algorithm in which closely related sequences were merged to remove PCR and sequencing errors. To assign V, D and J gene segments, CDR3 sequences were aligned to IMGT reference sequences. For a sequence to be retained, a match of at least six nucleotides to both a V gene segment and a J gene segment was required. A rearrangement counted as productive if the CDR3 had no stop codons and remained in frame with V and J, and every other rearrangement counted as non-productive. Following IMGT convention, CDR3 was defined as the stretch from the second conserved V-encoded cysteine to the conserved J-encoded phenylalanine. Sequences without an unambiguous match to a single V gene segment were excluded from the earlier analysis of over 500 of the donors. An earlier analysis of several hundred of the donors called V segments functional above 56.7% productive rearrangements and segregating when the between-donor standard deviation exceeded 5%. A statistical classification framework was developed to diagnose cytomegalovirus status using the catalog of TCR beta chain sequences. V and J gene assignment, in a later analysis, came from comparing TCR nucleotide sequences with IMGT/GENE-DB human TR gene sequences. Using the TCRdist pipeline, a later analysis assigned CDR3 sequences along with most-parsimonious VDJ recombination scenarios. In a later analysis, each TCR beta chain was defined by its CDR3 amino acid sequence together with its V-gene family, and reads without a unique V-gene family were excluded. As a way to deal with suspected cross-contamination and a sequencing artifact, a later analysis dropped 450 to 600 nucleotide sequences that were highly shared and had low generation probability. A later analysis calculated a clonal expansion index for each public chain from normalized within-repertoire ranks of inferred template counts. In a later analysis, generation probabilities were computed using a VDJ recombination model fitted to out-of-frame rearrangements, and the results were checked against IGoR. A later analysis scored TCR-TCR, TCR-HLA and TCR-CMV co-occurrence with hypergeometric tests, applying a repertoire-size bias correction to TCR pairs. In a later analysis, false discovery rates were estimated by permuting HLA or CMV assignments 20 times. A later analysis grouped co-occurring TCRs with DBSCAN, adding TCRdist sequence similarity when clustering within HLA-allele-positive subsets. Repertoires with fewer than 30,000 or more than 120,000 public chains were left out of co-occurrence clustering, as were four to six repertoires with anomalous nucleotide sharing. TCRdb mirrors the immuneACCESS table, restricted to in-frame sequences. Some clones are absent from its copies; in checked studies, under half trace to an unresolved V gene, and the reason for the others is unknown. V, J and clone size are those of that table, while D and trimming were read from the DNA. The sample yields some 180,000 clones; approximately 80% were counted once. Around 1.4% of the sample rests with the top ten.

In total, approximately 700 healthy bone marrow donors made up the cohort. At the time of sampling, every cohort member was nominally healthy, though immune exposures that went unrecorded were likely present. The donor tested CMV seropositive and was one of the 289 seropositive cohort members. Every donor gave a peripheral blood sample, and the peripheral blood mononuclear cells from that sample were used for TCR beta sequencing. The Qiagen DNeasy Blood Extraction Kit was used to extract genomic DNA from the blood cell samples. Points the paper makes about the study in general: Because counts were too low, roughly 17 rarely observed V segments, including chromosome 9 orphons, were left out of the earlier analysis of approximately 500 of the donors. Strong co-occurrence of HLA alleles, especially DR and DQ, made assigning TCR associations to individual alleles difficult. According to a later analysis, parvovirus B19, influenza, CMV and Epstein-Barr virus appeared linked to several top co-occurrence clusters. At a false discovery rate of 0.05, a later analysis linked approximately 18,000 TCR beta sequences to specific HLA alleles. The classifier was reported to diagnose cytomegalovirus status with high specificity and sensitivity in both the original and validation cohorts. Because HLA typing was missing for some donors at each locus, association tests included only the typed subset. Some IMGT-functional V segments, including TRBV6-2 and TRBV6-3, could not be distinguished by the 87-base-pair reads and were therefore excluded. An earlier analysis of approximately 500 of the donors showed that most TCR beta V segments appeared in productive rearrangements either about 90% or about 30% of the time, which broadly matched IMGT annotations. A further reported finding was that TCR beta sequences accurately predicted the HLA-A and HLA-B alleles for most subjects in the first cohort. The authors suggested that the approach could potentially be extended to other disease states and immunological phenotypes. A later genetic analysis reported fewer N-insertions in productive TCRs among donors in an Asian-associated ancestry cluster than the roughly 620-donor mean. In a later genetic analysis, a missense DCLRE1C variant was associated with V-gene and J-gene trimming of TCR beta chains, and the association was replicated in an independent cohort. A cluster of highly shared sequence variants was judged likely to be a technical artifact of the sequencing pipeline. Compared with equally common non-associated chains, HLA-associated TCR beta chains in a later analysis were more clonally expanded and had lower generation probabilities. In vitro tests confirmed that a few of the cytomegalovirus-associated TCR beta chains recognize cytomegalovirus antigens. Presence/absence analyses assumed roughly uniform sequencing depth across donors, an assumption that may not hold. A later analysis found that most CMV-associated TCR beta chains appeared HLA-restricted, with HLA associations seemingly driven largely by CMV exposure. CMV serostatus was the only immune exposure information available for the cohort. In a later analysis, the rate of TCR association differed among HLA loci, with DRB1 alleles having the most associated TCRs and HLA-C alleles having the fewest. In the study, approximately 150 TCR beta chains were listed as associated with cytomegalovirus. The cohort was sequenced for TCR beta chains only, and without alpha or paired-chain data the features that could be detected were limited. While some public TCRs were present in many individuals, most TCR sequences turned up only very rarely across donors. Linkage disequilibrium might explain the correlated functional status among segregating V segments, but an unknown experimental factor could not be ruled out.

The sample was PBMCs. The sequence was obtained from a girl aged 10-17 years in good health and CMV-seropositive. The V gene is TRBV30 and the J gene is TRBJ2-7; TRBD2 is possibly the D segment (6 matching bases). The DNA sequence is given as TGTGCCTGGAGTGCCGGGACTTCCTCAGAGCAGTACTTC. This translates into CAWSAGTSSEQYF.